What follows is one T cell receptor (beta chain) and its context. At one end, the junction sequence differs from germline, possibly due to a read error. The sample comes from a study of tumor-infiltrating lymphocytes in primary liver carcinoma. Germline V gene sequence: CDR1 MNHNS, CDR2 SASEGT. The CDR3 sequence is 15 residues long. Without any cell sorting, roughly 20-33 mg of bulk tissue yielded co-extracted RNA and DNA. A primer matching the constant region was used to make TCR beta cDNA from 450 to 500 ng of total RNA. Construction of TCR beta libraries relied on three successive nested multiplex PCR rounds employing slightly modified ARM-PCR. Rounds one and two of PCR, each of around 11 cycles, were primed with TRBV1-TRBV30 forward primers and a C-beta reverse primer. TCRdb reprocessed the multiplex PCR reads with MiXCR, giving one entry per CDR3 protein. This sample has 150,000 to 200,000 distinct CDR3 sequences, with around 81% found just once.

This chain uses TRBV6-1 with TRBJ2-1, with 8 bases that match TRBD2. This TCR came from a man in his forties with primary liver carcinoma and hepatitis B virus infection. The sequenced material came from tumor tissue from primary liver carcinoma. DNA for the CDR3: TGTCCCAGCAGTGAAGGACTAGCAACATACAATGAGCAGTTCTTC. Protein sequence: CPSSEGLATYNEQFF.